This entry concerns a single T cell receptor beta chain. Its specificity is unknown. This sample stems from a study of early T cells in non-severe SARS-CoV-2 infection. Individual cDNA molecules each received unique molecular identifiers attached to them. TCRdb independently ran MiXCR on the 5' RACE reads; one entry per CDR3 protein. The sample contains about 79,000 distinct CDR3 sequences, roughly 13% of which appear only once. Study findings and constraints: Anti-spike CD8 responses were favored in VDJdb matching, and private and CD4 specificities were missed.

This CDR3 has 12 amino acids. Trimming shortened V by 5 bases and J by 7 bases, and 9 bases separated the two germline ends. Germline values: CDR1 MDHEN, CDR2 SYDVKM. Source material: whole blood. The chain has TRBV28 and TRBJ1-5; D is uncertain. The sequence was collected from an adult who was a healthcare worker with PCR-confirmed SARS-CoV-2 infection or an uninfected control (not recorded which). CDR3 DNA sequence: TGTGCCAGCAGTGCTCACATACAGCCCCAGCATTTT. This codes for CASSAHIQPQHF.